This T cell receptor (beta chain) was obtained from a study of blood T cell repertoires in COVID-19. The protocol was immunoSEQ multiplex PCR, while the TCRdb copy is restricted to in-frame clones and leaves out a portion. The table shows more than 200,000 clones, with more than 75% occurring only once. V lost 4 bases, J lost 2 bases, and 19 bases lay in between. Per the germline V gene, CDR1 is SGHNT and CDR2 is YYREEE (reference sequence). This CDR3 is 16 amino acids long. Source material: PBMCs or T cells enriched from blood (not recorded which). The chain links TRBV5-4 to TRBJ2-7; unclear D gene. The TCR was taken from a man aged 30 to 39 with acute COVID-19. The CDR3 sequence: CASSHLRFQATYEQYF. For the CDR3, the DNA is TGTGCCAGCAGCCACTTAAGGTTCCAAGCGACCTACGAGCAGTACTTC.